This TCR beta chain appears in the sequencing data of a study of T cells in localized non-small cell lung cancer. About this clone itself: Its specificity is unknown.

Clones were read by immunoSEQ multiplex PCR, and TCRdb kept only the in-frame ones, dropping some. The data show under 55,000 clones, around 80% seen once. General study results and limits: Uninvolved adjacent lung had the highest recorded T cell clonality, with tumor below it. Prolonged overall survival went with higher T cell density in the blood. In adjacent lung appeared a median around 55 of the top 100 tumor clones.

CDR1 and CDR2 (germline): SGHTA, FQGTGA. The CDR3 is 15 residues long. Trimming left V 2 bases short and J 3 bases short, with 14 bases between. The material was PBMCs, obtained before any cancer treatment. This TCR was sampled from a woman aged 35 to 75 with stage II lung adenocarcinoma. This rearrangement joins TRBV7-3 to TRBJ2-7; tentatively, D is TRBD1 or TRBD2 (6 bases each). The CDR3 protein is CASSLDGGGFYEQYF. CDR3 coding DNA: TGTGCCAGCAGCTTAGACGGGGGCGGTTTCTACGAGCAGTACTTC. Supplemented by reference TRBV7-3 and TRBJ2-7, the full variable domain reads GAGVSQTPSNKVTEKGKYVELRCDPISGHTALYWYRQSLGQGPEFLIYFQGTGAADDSGLPNDRFFAVRPEGSVSTLKIQRTERGDSAVYLCASSLDGGGFYEQYFGPGTRLTVT.